This T cell receptor (beta chain) is from a study of T cells in Graves' hyperthyroidism and ophthalmopathy. Overall study results and limits: Most thyroid clonotypes expanded above 0.001 were also detected in blood.

In germline, CDR1 is DFQATT, CDR2 SNEGSKA (reference sequence). The CDR3 has 14 amino acids. Losses at the gene ends were 3 bases for V and 6 bases for J; bases not matched to a gene: 7. This clonotype has a single count. Its specificity is unknown. Not enrolled were patients with uncontrolled infection, other autoimmune disease, pregnancy or lactation. Amplification targeted TCR beta CDR3 regions from RNA transcripts. The primer set for the first-round RT-PCR of the TCR CDR3 was HTBI. TCRdb re-called the multiplex PCR reads with MiXCR, one entry per CDR3 protein. The sample contains about 640,000 distinct CDR3 sequences, approximately 42% of which appear only once.

The chain has TRBV20-1 and TRBJ2-2; TRBD1 agrees at 7 bases. This TCR came from an adult man with Graves' disease, either hyperthyroidism or ophthalmopathy (not recorded which). Sequenced sample: peripheral blood or thyroid tissue (not recorded which). CDR3 region: CSARPTGVPGELFF. The CDR3 nucleotides read TGCAGTGCTAGGCCAACAGGGGTTCCCGGGGAGCTGTTTTTT.